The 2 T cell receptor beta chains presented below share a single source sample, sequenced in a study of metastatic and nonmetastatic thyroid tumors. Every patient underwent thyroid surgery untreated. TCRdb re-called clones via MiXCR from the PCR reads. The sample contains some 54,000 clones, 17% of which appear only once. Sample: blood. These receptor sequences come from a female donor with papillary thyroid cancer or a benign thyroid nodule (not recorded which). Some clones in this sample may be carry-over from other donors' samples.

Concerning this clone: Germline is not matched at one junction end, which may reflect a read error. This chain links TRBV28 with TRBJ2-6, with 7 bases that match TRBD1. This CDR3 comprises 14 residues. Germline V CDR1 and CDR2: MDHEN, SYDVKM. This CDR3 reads CAILDRVGANVLTF. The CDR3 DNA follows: TGTGCCATCCTCGACAGGGTCGGGGCCAATGTCCTGACTTTC. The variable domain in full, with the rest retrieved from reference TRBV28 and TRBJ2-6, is DVKVTQSSRYLVKRTGEKVFLECVQDMDHENMFWYRQDPGLGLRLIYFSYDVKMKEKGDIPEGYSVSREKKERFSLILESASTNQTSMYLCAILDRVGANVLTFGAGSRLTVL.

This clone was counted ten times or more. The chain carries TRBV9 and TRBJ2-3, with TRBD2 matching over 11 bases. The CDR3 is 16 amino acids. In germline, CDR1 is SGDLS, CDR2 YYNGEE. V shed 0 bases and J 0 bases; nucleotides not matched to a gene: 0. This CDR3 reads CASSVGTSGSTDTQYF. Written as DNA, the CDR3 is TGTGCCAGCAGCGTAGGGACTAGCGGGAGCACAGATACGCAGTATTTT. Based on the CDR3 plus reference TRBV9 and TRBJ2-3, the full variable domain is DSGVTQTPKHLITATGQRVTLRCSPRSGDLSVYWYQQSLDQGLQFLIQYYNGEERAKGNILERFSAQQFPDLHSELNLSSLELGDSALYFCASSVGTSGSTDTQYFGPGTRLTVL.